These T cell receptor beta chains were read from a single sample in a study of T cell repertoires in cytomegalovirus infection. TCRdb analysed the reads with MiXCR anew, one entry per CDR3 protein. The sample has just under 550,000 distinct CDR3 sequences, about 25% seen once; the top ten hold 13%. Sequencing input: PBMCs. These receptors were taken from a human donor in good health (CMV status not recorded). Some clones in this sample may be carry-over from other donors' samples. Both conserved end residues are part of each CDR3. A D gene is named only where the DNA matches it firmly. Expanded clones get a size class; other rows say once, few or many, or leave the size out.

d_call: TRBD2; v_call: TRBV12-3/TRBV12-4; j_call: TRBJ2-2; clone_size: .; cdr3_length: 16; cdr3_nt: TGTGCCAGCAGCTTTGGGGAATATAGCGGGACCGGGGAGCTGTTTTTT; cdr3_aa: CASSFGEYSGTGELFF
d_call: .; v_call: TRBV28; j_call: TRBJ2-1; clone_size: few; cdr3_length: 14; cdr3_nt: TGTGCCAGCAGTCCTCAAGATGCCACCCAAGAGCAGTTCTTC; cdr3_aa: CASSPQDATQEQFF
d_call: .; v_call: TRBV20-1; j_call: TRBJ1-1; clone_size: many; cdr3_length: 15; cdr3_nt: TGCAGTGCTAGAGGCCCTTATTCGGGGAACACTGAAGCTTTCTTT; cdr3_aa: CSARGPYSGNTEAFF
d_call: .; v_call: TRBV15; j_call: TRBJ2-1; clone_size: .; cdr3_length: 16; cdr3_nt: TGTGCCACCAGCAGAGAGCTCCCCCGGTGTGTCCATGAGCAGTTCTTC; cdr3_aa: CATSRELPRCVHEQFF
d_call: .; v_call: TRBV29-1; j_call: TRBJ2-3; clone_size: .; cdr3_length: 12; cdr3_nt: TGCAGCGTTCGGAACAATCCAGATACGCAGTATTTT; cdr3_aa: CSVRNNPDTQYF
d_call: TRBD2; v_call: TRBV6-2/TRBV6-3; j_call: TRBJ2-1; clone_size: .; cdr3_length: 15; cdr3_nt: TGTGCCAGCAGTTACCGAGTTAGCGGGAGAAATGAGCAGTTCTTC; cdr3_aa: CASSYRVSGRNEQFF
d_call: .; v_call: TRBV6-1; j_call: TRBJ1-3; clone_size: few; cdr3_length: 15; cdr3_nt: TGTGCCAGCCGCGGCGGGTTAGAAGCAGGAAACACCATATATTTT; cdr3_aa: CASRGGLEAGNTIYF
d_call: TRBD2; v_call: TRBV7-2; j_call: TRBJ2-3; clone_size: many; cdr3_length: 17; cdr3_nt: TGTGCCAGCAGCTCAGGACTAGCGGGGAGCAGCACAGATACGCAGTATTTT; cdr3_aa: CASSSGLAGSSTDTQYF
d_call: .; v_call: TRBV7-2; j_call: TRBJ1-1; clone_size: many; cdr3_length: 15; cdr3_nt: TGTGCCAGCAGCGCCGGCCAGGGAAGGAACACTGAAGCTTTCTTT; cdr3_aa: CASSAGQGRNTEAFF
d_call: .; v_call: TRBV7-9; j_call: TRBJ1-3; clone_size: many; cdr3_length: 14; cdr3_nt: TGTGCCAGCAGCCCACTGGGCCGCGGAAACACCATATATTTT; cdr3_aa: CASSPLGRGNTIYF
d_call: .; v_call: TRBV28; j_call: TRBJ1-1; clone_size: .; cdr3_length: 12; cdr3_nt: TGTGCCAGCAGTTCCGACAAGACTGAAGCTTTCTTT; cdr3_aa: CASSSDKTEAFF
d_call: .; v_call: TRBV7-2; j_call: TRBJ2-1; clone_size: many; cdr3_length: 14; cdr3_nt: TGTGCCAGCAGCCCCGGCACGACCCACAATGAGCAGTTCTTC; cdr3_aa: CASSPGTTHNEQFF
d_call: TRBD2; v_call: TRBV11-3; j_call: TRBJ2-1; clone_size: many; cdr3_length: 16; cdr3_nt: TGTGCCAGCAGCTTCCGCTCGCAGACTAGCGGAAATGAGCAGTTCTTC; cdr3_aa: CASSFRSQTSGNEQFF
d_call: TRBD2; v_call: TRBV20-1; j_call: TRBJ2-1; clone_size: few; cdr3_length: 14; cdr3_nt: TGCAGTGCTAGCAGCGGGAGTGCTAGGAATGAGCAGTTCTTC; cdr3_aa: CSASSGSARNEQFF
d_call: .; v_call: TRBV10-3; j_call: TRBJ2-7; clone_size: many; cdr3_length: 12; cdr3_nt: TGTGCCACCACCCCGGAACGGGGCGAGCAGTACTTC; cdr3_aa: CATTPERGEQYF
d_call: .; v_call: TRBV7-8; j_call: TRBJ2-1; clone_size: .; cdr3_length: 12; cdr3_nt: TGTGCCAGCAGCTTGGTAACTGCTGAGCAGTTCTTC; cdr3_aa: CASSLVTAEQFF
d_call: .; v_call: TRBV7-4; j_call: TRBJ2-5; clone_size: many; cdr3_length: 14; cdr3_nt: TGTGCCAGCAGCTTAACGCGCACACAAGAGACCCAGTGCTTC; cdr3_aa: CASSLTRTQETQCF
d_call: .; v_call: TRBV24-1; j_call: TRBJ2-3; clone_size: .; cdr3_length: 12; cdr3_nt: TGTGCCACCAGTTCGACACGAGATACGCAGTATTTT; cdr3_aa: CATSSTRDTQYF
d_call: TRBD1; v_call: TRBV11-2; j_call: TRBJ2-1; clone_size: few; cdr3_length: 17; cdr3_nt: TGTGCCAGCAGCTCAGGGGTCCGGGACAGGGGTAAGGATGAGCAGTTCTTC; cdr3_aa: CASSSGVRDRGKDEQFF
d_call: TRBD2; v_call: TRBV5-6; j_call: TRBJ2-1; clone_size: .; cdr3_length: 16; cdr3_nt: TGTGCCAGCAGCTTCTCCCTTGCTCTAGCGGCGACTGAGCAGTTCTTC; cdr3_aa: CASSFSLALAATEQFF
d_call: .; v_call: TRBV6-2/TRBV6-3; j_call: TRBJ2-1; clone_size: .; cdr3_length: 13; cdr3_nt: TGTGCCAGCCGAGGAGGCTTCCACAATGAGCAGTTCTTC; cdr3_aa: CASRGGFHNEQFF
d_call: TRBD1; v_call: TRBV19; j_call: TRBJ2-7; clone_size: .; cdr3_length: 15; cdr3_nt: TGTGCCAGTAGACCGGGACAGGCAAGCTCCTACGAGCAGTACTTC; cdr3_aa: CASRPGQASSYEQYF
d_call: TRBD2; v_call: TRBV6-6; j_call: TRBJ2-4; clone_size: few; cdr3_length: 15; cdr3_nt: TGTGCCAGCAGTTATAACCGGGAGGTAGAAAACATTCAGTACTTC; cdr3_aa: CASSYNREVENIQYF
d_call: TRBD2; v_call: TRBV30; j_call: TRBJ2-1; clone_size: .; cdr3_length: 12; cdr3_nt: TGTGCCTGGATGACAGCGGGAAATGAGCAGTTCTTC; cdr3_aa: CAWMTAGNEQFF
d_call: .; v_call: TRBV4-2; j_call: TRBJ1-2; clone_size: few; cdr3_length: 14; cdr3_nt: TGTGCCAGCAGCCAAGAACTACAGGGTAACGGCTACACCTTC; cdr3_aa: CASSQELQGNGYTF
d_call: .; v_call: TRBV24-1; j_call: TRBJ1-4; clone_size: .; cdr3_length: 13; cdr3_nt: TGTGCCACCAGTGACAGTGAAAATGAAAAACTGTTTTTT; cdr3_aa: CATSDSENEKLFF
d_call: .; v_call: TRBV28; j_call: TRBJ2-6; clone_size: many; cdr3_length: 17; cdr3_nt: TGTGCCAGCAGTCCTCGGTTCCCTCATTCTGGGGCCAACGTCCTGACTTTC; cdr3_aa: CASSPRFPHSGANVLTF
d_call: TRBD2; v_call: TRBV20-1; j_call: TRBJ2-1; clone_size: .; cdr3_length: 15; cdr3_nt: TGCAGTGCTAGTGTCGGGACTAGCGGGATGGGTGAGCAGTTCTTC; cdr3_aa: CSASVGTSGMGEQFF
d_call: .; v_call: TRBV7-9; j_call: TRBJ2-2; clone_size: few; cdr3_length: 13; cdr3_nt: TGTGCCAGCACTTACCGGGGTCCCGGGGAGCTGTTTTTT; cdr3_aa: CASTYRGPGELFF
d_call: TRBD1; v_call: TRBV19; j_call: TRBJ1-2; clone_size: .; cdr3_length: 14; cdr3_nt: TGTGCCAGTAGTCGCGACAGGGGGACTTCTGGCTACACCTTC; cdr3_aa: CASSRDRGTSGYTF
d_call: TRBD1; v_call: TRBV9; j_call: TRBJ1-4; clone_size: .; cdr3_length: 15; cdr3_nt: TGTGCCAGCACCAGAGATGGGACAGATAATGAAAAACTGTTTTTT; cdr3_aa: CASTRDGTDNEKLFF
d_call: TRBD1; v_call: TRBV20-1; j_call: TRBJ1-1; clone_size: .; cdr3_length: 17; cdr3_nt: TGCAGTGCCAGAAATCCTGAACAGGGGTCAATGAACACTGAAGCTTTCTTT; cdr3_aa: CSARNPEQGSMNTEAFF